This T cell receptor beta chain appears in the sequencing data of a study of blood T cells in healthy people across ages. As for the study in general: The capture of about one barcoded beta molecule per two T cells was achieved by template switching. Study-level points and caveats: Older age went with lower TCR beta diversity per million T cells, in a roughly linear way.

Primers used in a second PCR of roughly 7 to 11 cycles were a sample-barcoded 5' primer and a J-beta primer mix. Carrying 12 random nucleotides, a template-switch adaptor labeled each individual cDNA molecule. One entry per CDR3 protein results from TCRdb running MiXCR on the 5' RACE reads. The data contain about 1.8 million distinct CDR3 sequences, roughly 50% of them singletons. For this clonotype: Its specificity is not known.

Researchers isolated at least 7 million PBMCs per sample. This receptor was obtained from a woman in her 40s in good health. Sequencing used blood.

The CDR3 DNA sequence: TGTGCCAGCTCACCGGTAGGACAGGCGCTAGCCAAAAACATTCAGTACTTC. Translation gives CASSPVGQALAKNIQYF. The V call is TRBV18, the J call TRBJ2-4; 7 bases align to TRBD1. The CDR3 totals 17 residues. The germline V gene encodes CDR1 KGHSH and CDR2 LQKENI. V was pared by 3 bases and J by 0 bases, with 8 bases of the junction left unmatched.